What follows are 24 T cell receptor beta chains derived from one specimen sequenced in a study of T-cell reconstitution after alpha-beta-depleted transplantation in children. Unique molecular identifiers featured in how the TCRbeta library was prepared. TCRdb re-called the PCR reads with MiXCR, one entry per CDR3 protein. The sample shows around 380,000 distinct CDR3 sequences, roughly a tenth of them seen only once. Sequenced material: PBMCs from the stem cell graft donor, taken from the stem cell graft. The origin of the receptors is a human donor who donated a stem cell graft to a child with acute myeloid leukemia.

This clonotype was detected ten times or more. The genes are TRBV5-1 and TRBJ1-4, with TRBD1 identical over 7 bases. This CDR3 contains 14 residues. Trimming removed 4 bases from V and 7 bases from J; junction bases left unmatched: 7. CDR1 is SGHRS and CDR2 is YFSETQ in the germline V gene. In DNA, the CDR3 is TGCGCCAGCAGCCTTTCGCAGGGGGGTGAAAAACTGTTTTTT. It is translated as CASSLSQGGEKLFF.

The rearrangement joins TRBV9 to TRBJ2-3; TRBD2 matches at 12 bases. CDR3 length: 19 amino acids. Germline V lookup: CDR1 SGDLS, CDR2 YYNGEE. The trim removed 0 bases at V and 0 bases at J, leaving 8 bases unmatched. In DNA form, the CDR3 reads TGTGCCAGCAGCGTAGAGGCTAGCGGGGGGGCCAGAAGCACAGATACGCAGTATTTT. As protein: CASSVEASGGARSTDTQYF. The entire variable domain, with the rest obtained from reference TRBV9 and TRBJ2-3, is as follows: DSGVTQTPKHLITATGQRVTLRCSPRSGDLSVYWYQQSLDQGLQFLIQYYNGEERAKGNILERFSAQQFPDLHSELNLSSLELGDSALYFCASSVEASGGARSTDTQYFGPGTRLTVL.

Only a few counts were recorded for this clonotype. The chain employs TRBV20-1 and TRBJ2-7, with TRBD2 as a possible D gene (6 bases). The CDR3 is 12 residues long. Trimming shortened V by 5 bases and J by 0 bases, and 8 bases separated the two germline ends. Germline V gene sequence: CDR1 DFQATT, CDR2 SNEGSKA (reference sequence). The DNA of the CDR3 is TGCAGTGCTCGGGGAGGCTCCTACGAGCAGTACTTC. Its protein is CSARGGSYEQYF.

The rearrangement joins TRBV4-1 to TRBJ1-1, with D possibly being TRBD1 (6 bases). CDR1 and CDR2 from the germline V gene are MGHRA and YSYEKL. This CDR3 region has 12 residues. Trimming removed 3 bases at V and 11 bases at J, with 13 bases between. The CDR3 spells CASSHTGGHAFF. The CDR3 DNA is TGCGCCAGCAGCCATACGGGGGGCCACGCTTTCTTT.

This clonotype was picked up a small number of times. J is TRBJ2-7 and V is TRBV7-2; maybe TRBD2 (6 bases). V dropped 0 bases and J dropped 2 bases, with 11 bases sitting between them. Germline V gene data show CDR1 as SGHTA and CDR2 as FQGNSA. This CDR3 region has 15 residues. The CDR3 reads CASSLAGGGAYEQYF. The CDR3 coding sequence is TGTGCCAGCAGCTTAGCGGGAGGAGGGGCCTACGAGCAGTACTTC.

The V call is TRBV11-2, the J call TRBJ2-2, with a weak D call TRBD2 (6 bases). Trimming shortened V by 6 bases and J by 1 base, and 12 bases separated the two germline ends. In germline, CDR1 is SGHAT, CDR2 FQNNGV. The CDR3 extends over 15 amino acids. CDR3 in DNA: TGTGCCAGCAGGAAACCGGGACTGAACACCGGGGAGCTGTTTTTT. It specifies CASRKPGLNTGELFF. Filled out from reference TRBV11-2 and TRBJ2-2, the complete variable domain reads EAGVAQSPRYKIIEKRQSVAFWCNPISGHATLYWYQQILGQGPKLLIQFQNNGVVDDSQLPKDRFSAERLKGVDSTLKIQPAKLEDSAVYLCASRKPGLNTGELFFGEGSRLTVL.

This clonotype was picked up many times. J is TRBJ2-3 and V is TRBV5-1; the D gene is possibly TRBD2 (6 bases). The CDR3 length is 13 residues. The V gene's germline CDR1 is SGHRS and CDR2 YFSETQ. V was shortened by 0 bases and J by 6 bases, with 8 bases between the two germline ends. CDR3 amino acids: CASSLDSGDTQYF. The CDR3 DNA is TGCGCCAGCAGCTTGGACAGCGGGGATACGCAGTATTTT.

This clonotype showed up just a few times. J is TRBJ1-5 and V is TRBV20-1, with 8 bases lining up with TRBD1. Germline V CDR1 and CDR2: DFQATT, SNEGSKA (reference sequence). V trimming: 5 bases; J trimming: 0 bases; junction bases outside the gene matches: 6. The CDR3 is 15 residues long. This chain's CDR3 is CSASDRDYSNQPQHF. As DNA, the CDR3 is TGCAGTGCTTCGGACAGGGATTATAGCAATCAGCCCCAGCATTTT.

This clonotype was recorded many times. The V call is TRBV5-6, the J call TRBJ1-1; weak D call: TRBD1 (6 bases). V lost 6 bases and J lost 3, with 15 bases in between. The length of the CDR3 is 14 residues. Germline V gives CDR1 SGHDT, CDR2 YYEEEE. CDR3 DNA sequence: TGTGCCAGCACCCGACGGGGGCGCGACACTGAAGCTTTCTTT. Translated: CASTRRGRDTEAFF.

This clonotype was picked up a small number of times. The chain combines TRBV7-8 with TRBJ2-7; a possible D gene is TRBD1 (5 bases). CDR3 length: 14 residues. Germline lookup yields CDR1 SGHVS and CDR2 FQNEAQ. With 1 base removed from V and 6 bases from J, the gap between germline ends came to 13 bases. The CDR3 spells CASSLVAGSPEQYF. DNA for the CDR3: TGTGCCAGCAGCTTAGTAGCAGGGTCCCCCGAGCAGTACTTC.

There are a few counts of this clonotype. V is TRBV11-2 and J is TRBJ2-3; the match to TRBD2 covers 7 bases. This CDR3 has 15 residues. CDR1 and CDR2 from the germline V gene are SGHAT and FQNNGV. Trimming cost V 5 bases and J 4 bases; bases outside gene matches: 9. The CDR3 DNA is TGTGCCAGCAGCCAAGGCGGGGGAGGTCCAGATACGCAGTATTTT. Translated, it gives CASSQGGGGPDTQYF.

The chain employs TRBV30 and TRBJ1-2; a possible D gene is TRBD1 (5 bases). CDR1 is GTSNPN and CDR2 is SVGIG in the germline V gene (reference sequence). The CDR3 spans 13 residues. V was clipped by 4 bases and J by 4 bases, with 13 bases between them. In DNA form, the CDR3 reads TGTGCCTGGACGGGGAGGGGAGGCTATGGCTACACCTTC. It translates to CAWTGRGGYGYTF.

This clonotype was seen a few times. The chain is built from TRBV7-8 and TRBJ2-1, with 12 bases that match TRBD2. Germline CDR1 and CDR2: SGHVS and FQNEAQ. V dropped 4 bases and J dropped 7; count of bases not matched to a gene: 11. The CDR3 extends over 17 amino acids. The CDR3 DNA reads TGTGCCAGCAGCTCGAGAAATAGGCTAGCGGGAGGGAATGAGCAGTTCTTC. It translates to CASSSRNRLAGGNEQFF.

This clonotype occurred a few times. This may be a read error: a much more frequent sequence differs by one nucleotide. The chain employs TRBV7-6 and TRBJ2-5; D tentatively fits TRBD1 or TRBD2 (5 bases each). Germline V gene lookup returns CDR1 SGHVS and CDR2 FNYEAQ. This CDR3 contains 18 residues. The CDR3 here is CAGSLGLAHQTGRETQYF. The CDR3, as DNA: TGTGCCGGCAGCTTAGGGCTAGCTCACCAAACGGGGCGAGAGACCCAGTACTTC.

This clonotype was counted a few times. V gene TRBV7-2 combines with J gene TRBJ2-1; 11 bases map to TRBD2. This CDR3 is 16 amino acids long. Germline CDR1 SGHTA, CDR2 FQGNSA. Trimming cost V 5 bases and J 4 bases; bases outside gene matches: 7. CDR3 loop: CASSPPGLAVYNEQFF. The CDR3 DNA reads TGTGCCAGCAGCCCGCCGGGACTAGCGGTATACAATGAGCAGTTCTTC.

This clonotype was counted ten times or more. The rearrangement links TRBV10-3 to TRBJ1-2, with D unclear. CDR1 and CDR2 from the germline V gene are ENHRY and SYGVKD. This CDR3 spans 14 amino acids. V shed 5 bases and J shed 2 bases, with 12 bases lying between them. The chain's CDR3 is CAISPSAANYGYTF. Written as DNA, the CDR3 is TGTGCCATCAGTCCCTCGGCGGCGAACTATGGCTACACCTTC.

Only a few counts were recorded for this clonotype. The J gene is TRBJ2-6, the V gene TRBV27, with no clear D. The germline V and J ends were trimmed by 8 bases and 0 bases, with 8 bases remaining between them. This CDR3 has 14 amino acids. Germline CDR1 and CDR2: MNHEY and SMNVEV (reference sequence). The CDR3 nucleotides read TGTGCCAGCCTAACTTACTCTGGGGCCAACGTCCTGACTTTC. Translating it yields CASLTYSGANVLTF.

Only a few counts were recorded for this clonotype. The genes are TRBV21-1 and TRBJ2-1; TRBD2 was called by the table and not checked on the DNA. TRBV21-1 is labeled a pseudogene. The CDR3 runs to 17 residues. For the CDR3, the DNA is TGTGCCAGCAGCAAGCCCTTGACTAGCGGGAGGGACAATGAGCAGTTCTTC. It yields the protein CASSKPLTSGRDNEQFF.

V usage is TRBV3-1 and J usage is TRBJ2-7; 8 nucleotides match TRBD2. The CDR3 spans 15 residues. CDR1 is LGHDT, CDR2 YNNKEL, per germline (reference sequence). With 6 bases clipped from V and 3 bases from J, the junction kept 10 bases outside the gene matches. The CDR3 here is CASSRDSGIFYEQYF. The CDR3 DNA is TGTGCCAGCAGTCGGGATAGCGGGATTTTCTACGAGCAGTACTTC.

The chain has TRBV12-3 or TRBV12-4 and TRBJ2-3; perhaps TRBD1 as D (6 bases). Trimming took 3 bases from V and 5 from J, leaving 12 bases between them. The length of the CDR3 is 14 residues. The DNA for the CDR3 is TGTGCCAGCAGTTTTCTGGGGGCTAGAGATACGCAGTATTTT. Its protein product is CASSFLGARDTQYF.

This chain's CDR3 is CASSQDTYNEQFF. In DNA, the CDR3 is TGCGCCAGCAGCCAAGATACATACAATGAGCAGTTCTTC. The chain links TRBV4-3 to TRBJ2-1; no clear D. Germline assignment: CDR1 LGHNA and CDR2 YSLEER. This CDR3 has 13 amino acids. V lost 0 bases, J lost 4 bases, and 4 bases lay in between.

The genes are TRBV2 and TRBJ2-2, with 8 positions matching TRBD1. CDR3 length equals 15 residues. The J segment lost 5 bases and the V segment lost 1 base, leaving 3 bases of the junction unmatched. Germline assignment: CDR1 SNHLY and CDR2 FYNNEI. Written as DNA, the CDR3 is TGTGCCAGCAGTGAAGGGACAGGGCGGACCGGGGAGCTGTTTTTT. It yields the protein CASSEGTGRTGELFF.

The rearrangement joins TRBV12-3 or TRBV12-4 to TRBJ2-7; weak D call: TRBD2 (5 bases). Trimming stripped 1 base from V and 2 bases from J, with 9 bases between. The CDR3 runs 14 residues. The CDR3 here is CASSLGGETYEQYV. The CDR3 DNA reads TGTGCCAGCAGTTTAGGGGGAGAGACCTACGAGCAGTACGTC.

This clonotype was observed a few times. This sequence joins TRBV5-1 and TRBJ1-6; the D is unclear. Germline V gives CDR1 SGHRS, CDR2 YFSETQ. Trimming removed 0 bases at V and 6 bases at J, with 13 bases between. The CDR3 extends over 16 amino acids. Here the CDR3 DNA reads TGCGCCAGCAGCTTGGGAAGGGCGAATGGTAATTCACCCCTCCACTTT. Protein sequence: CASSLGRANGNSPLHF. Looking up the rest from reference TRBV5-1 and TRBJ1-6 gives the full variable domain: KAGVTQTPRYLIKTRGQQVTLSCSPISGHRSVSWYQQTPGQGLQFLFEYFSETQRNKGNFPGRFSGRQFSNSRSEMNVSTLELGDSALYLCASSLGRANGNSPLHFGNGTRLTVT.